One and the same sample provided the 22 T cell receptor beta chains below, sequenced in a study of cytomegalovirus exposure and HLA in healthy donors. Use of 60 Vbeta and 13 Jbeta primers characterized the PCR. Using immunoSEQ multiplex PCR, the repertoire was profiled, and TCRdb retains in-frame clones only, with some absent. This sample carries roughly 100,000 clones, roughly 79% of them seen once, and the ten largest clones take 4.1%. Material for sequencing was PBMCs. These TCRs come from a middle-aged man in good health and CMV-seronegative.

This sequence joins TRBV18 and TRBJ1-1, with D possibly TRBD1 on 5 matching bases. Germline CDR1 and CDR2: KGHSH and LQKENI. The CDR3 length is 17 residues. V dropped 4 bases and J dropped 2 bases, with 20 bases sitting between them. The CDR3 loop reads CASSRTITDRSNTEAFF. The CDR3 DNA sequence: TGTGCCAGCTCACGCACAATAACAGACAGAAGCAACACTGAAGCTTTCTTT. Based on the CDR3 plus reference TRBV18 and TRBJ1-1, the full variable domain is NAGVMQNPRHLVRRRGQEARLRCSPMKGHSHVYWYRQLPEEGLKFMVYLQKENIIDESGMPKERFSAEFPKEGPSILRIQQVVRGDSAAYFCASSRTITDRSNTEAFFGQGTRLTVV.

The CDR3 loop is CASRDTGGGYGYTF. DNA of the CDR3: TGTGCCAGCAGGGATACAGGGGGGGGATATGGCTACACCTTC. The genes are TRBV6-5 and TRBJ1-2, with TRBD1 matching over 8 bases. The CDR3 is made up of 14 amino acids. Trimming removed 6 bases from V and 5 bases from J; junction bases left unmatched: 8. Germline V lookup: CDR1 MNHEY, CDR2 SVGAGI.

This clone has only one observation. This chain connects TRBV6-1 to TRBJ2-7; perhaps TRBD2 as D (5 bases). V was shortened by 10 bases and J by 3 bases, with 16 bases between the two germline ends. The length of the CDR3 is 13 residues. In germline, CDR1 is MNHNS, CDR2 SASEGT. This chain's CDR3 is CANSLGLNYEQYV. The CDR3 DNA reads TGTGCCAACAGCCTCGGACTGAACTACGAGCAGTACGTC.

The chain is built from TRBV7-9 and TRBJ2-5; TRBD1 agrees at 8 bases. Germline lookup yields CDR1 SEHNR and CDR2 FQNEAQ (reference sequence). J lost 0 bases, V lost 3 bases, and 3 bases had no gene match. The CDR3 is 15 residues long. CDR3 in DNA: TGTGCCAGCAGCTTTGGACAGGGCTACCAAGAGACCCAGTACTTC. This sequence encodes CASSFGQGYQETQYF.

The chain combines TRBV6-1 with TRBJ2-2; 7 bases align to TRBD1. V lost 11 bases, J lost 6 bases, and 15 bases stayed unmatched. The CDR3 contains 15 residues. Germline CDR1 is MNHNS and CDR2 is SASEGT. The CDR3 loop reads CAGAGQALGAGELFF. The CDR3 nucleotides read TGTGCCGGGGCCGGACAGGCCCTAGGGGCCGGGGAGCTGTTTTTT.

V and J are TRBV19 and TRBJ1-5; D unresolved. V was clipped by 1 base and J by 1 base, with 20 bases between them. CDR3 length equals 19 residues. Germline CDR1 reads LNHDA; CDR2 reads SQIVND (reference sequence). As DNA, the CDR3 is TGTGCCAGTAGTATAGGCCCCCGTAGCTCCCTCTTGAGCAATCAGCCCCAGCATTTT. This translates into CASSIGPRSSLLSNQPQHF. The variable domain in full, completed from reference TRBV19 and TRBJ1-5, reads DGGITQSPKYLFRKEGQNVTLSCEQNLNHDAMYWYRQDPGQGLRLIYYSQIVNDFQKGDIAEGYSVSREKKESFPLTVTSAQKNPTAFYLCASSIGPRSSLLSNQPQHFGDGTRLSIL.

This clone was seen only a few times. The CDR3 loop reads CASTPQVMNTEAFF. Here the CDR3 DNA reads TGCGCCAGCACCCCACAGGTCATGAACACTGAAGCTTTCTTT. J is TRBJ1-1 and V is TRBV4-3; D is perhaps TRBD1 (5 bases). V was cut by 7 bases and J by 0 bases, with 12 bases left in between. Germline assignment: CDR1 LGHNA and CDR2 YSLEER. The CDR3 covers 14 residues.

The V gene is TRBV7-9, the J gene TRBJ2-7; D gene uncertain. Germline CDR1 SEHNR, CDR2 FQNEAQ (reference sequence). This CDR3 spans 14 amino acids. V was shortened by 1 base and J by 0 bases, with 7 bases between the two germline ends. CDR3 in amino acids: CASSLGRYSYEQYF. The DNA of the CDR3 is TGTGCCAGCAGCTTAGGCAGGTACTCCTACGAGCAGTACTTC.

The chain links TRBV10-3 to TRBJ1-5; D is perhaps TRBD1 (5 bases). The CDR3 runs to 13 residues. Germline CDR1 and CDR2: ENHRY and SYGVKD. With 9 bases removed from V and 5 bases from J, the gap between germline ends came to 14 bases. The CDR3 protein is CAMGEVLYQPQHF. DNA of the CDR3: TGTGCCATGGGGGAGGTCCTCTATCAGCCCCAGCATTTT.

This chain links TRBV27 with TRBJ1-1; weak D call: TRBD1 (5 bases). CDR3 size: 15 residues. Trimming shortened V by 2 bases and J by 3 bases, and 13 bases separated the two germline ends. From germline, CDR1 is MNHEY and CDR2 SMNVEV (reference sequence). Written as DNA, the CDR3 is TGTGCCAGCAGTTTAATACGGGGCGGGGACACTGAAGCTTTCTTT. Translated, it gives CASSLIRGGDTEAFF.

CDR3: CASSTVGQGTYEQFF. CDR3 coding DNA: TGCGCCAGCAGCACCGTTGGACAGGGGACGTATGAGCAGTTCTTC. The J gene is TRBJ2-1, the V gene TRBV5-1; 9 bases align to TRBD1. CDR1 is SGHRS, CDR2 YFSETQ, per germline. There are 15 residues in the CDR3. Trimming at V came to 4 bases and at J to 8 bases, leaving 10 bases not matched to a gene.

This clone was counted once. The J gene is TRBJ1-5, the V gene TRBV5-6, with D possibly being TRBD1 (5 bases). The ends were cut back, 4 bases at V and 4 bases at J, with 12 bases in the middle. The CDR3 consists of 14 residues. CDR1 is SGHDT, CDR2 YYEEEE, per germline. CDR3 residues: CASSLRGINQPQHF. The CDR3 nucleotides are TGTGCCAGCAGCCTGCGGGGGATTAATCAGCCCCAGCATTTT. The full variable domain, in which reference TRBV5-6 and TRBJ1-5 provide the parts outside the CDR3, is DAGVTQSPTHLIKTRGQQVTLRCSPKSGHDTVSWYQQALGQGPQFIFQYYEEEERQRGNFPDRFSGHQFPNYSSELNVNALLLGDSALYLCASSLRGINQPQHFGDGTRLSIL.

V gene TRBV4-2 combines with J gene TRBJ1-2; TRBD1 matches at 7 bases. The V gene's germline CDR1 is LGHNA and CDR2 YNFKEQ. The CDR3 sequence is 14 residues long. With 5 bases clipped from V and 0 bases from J, the junction kept 3 bases outside the gene matches. The CDR3, as DNA: TGTGCCAGCAGCACCGGGACAGCTAACTATGGCTACACCTTC. Its protein product is CASSTGTANYGYTF.

The chain links TRBV5-1 to TRBJ1-1, with 7 bases that match TRBD1. Germline V CDR1 and CDR2: SGHRS, YFSETQ. V was pared by 5 bases and J by 1 base, with 2 bases of the junction left unmatched. The CDR3 has 13 residues. The CDR3 region has the DNA TGCGCCAGCAGAGGACAGGAGAACACTGAAGCTTTCTTT. It specifies CASRGQENTEAFF.

The V gene is TRBV25-1, the J gene TRBJ2-7; TRBD1 matches at 8 bases. The CDR3 contains 13 residues. V was pared by 6 bases and J by 3 bases, with 4 bases of the junction left unmatched. Germline V gene data show CDR1 as MGHDK and CDR2 as SYGVNS. CDR3 in DNA: TGTGCCAGCAGCCCCGGACAGGGCTACGAGCAGTACTTC. Amino acid sequence: CASSPGQGYEQYF.

V usage is TRBV2 and J usage is TRBJ1-2; a weak D match, TRBD1 (6 bases). Germline V lookup: CDR1 SNHLY, CDR2 FYNNEI. The CDR3 length is 14 residues. Trimming cost V 3 bases and J 7 bases, with 15 bases left between them. The CDR3 protein is CASSEVTGVGGYTF. The CDR3 DNA reads TGTGCCAGCAGTGAGGTGACAGGAGTGGGTGGCTACACCTTC.

The chain combines TRBV30 with TRBJ1-2, with no clear D. This CDR3 has 12 amino acids. V gave up 0 bases and J gave up 4 bases, with 6 bases separating them. Germline V gene data show CDR1 as GTSNPN and CDR2 as SVGIG (reference sequence). The CDR3 region has the DNA TGTGCCTGGAGTGTGGGCCTCTATGGCTACACCTTC. Translating gives CAWSVGLYGYTF.

This clone was seen a few times. The chain is built from TRBV6-6 and TRBJ2-1; 7 bases are shared with TRBD1. There are 15 residues in the CDR3. The germline V gene encodes CDR1 MNHNY and CDR2 SVGAGI (reference sequence). V shed 2 bases, J shed 5 bases, and the junction held 6 bases outside the gene matches. The CDR3 reads CASSYPSTGDNEQFF. CDR3 in DNA: TGTGCCAGCAGTTACCCGTCAACAGGGGACAATGAGCAGTTCTTC.

The chain recombines TRBV7-8 with TRBJ2-1; 14 bases match TRBD2. This CDR3 spans 16 amino acids. Germline loops: CDR1 SGHVS, CDR2 FQNEAQ. Losses at the gene ends were 5 bases for V and 6 bases for J; bases not matched to a gene: 6. The CDR3 reads CASSVPGLAGANEQFF. The CDR3 nucleotides are TGTGCCAGCAGCGTTCCGGGACTAGCGGGGGCCAATGAGCAGTTCTTC.

The J gene is TRBJ1-5, the V gene TRBV4-2; D not certain. Germline V gene data show CDR1 as LGHNA and CDR2 as YNFKEQ. The CDR3 length is 16 residues. V was clipped by 0 bases and J by 6 bases, with 15 bases between them. CDR3 protein: CASSQDSRSVGQPQHF. The CDR3 DNA reads TGTGCCAGCAGCCAAGATTCAAGGAGTGTTGGTCAGCCCCAGCATTTT.

DNA for the CDR3: TGTGCCAGCAGCTTAGAGTACAGGGTGAATGAGCAGTTCTTC. Amino acid sequence: CASSLEYRVNEQFF. The chain recombines TRBV7-9 with TRBJ2-1; D may be TRBD1 (6 bases). This CDR3 region has 14 residues. V dropped 1 base and J dropped 7 bases, with 11 bases sitting between them. Germline V gene lookup returns CDR1 SEHNR and CDR2 FQNEAQ (reference sequence).

This clone appeared a few times. This chain joins TRBV10-3 and TRBJ1-2; 10 nucleotides line up with TRBD1. The trim removed 7 bases at V and 10 bases at J, leaving 21 bases unmatched. The CDR3 loop spans 17 amino acids. The germline V gene has CDR1 ENHRY and CDR2 SYGVKD. This CDR3 reads CAITNLEGTGVTMAYTF. In nucleotides, the CDR3 is TGTGCCATCACTAACCTGGAAGGGACAGGGGTAACTATGGCCTACACCTTC.